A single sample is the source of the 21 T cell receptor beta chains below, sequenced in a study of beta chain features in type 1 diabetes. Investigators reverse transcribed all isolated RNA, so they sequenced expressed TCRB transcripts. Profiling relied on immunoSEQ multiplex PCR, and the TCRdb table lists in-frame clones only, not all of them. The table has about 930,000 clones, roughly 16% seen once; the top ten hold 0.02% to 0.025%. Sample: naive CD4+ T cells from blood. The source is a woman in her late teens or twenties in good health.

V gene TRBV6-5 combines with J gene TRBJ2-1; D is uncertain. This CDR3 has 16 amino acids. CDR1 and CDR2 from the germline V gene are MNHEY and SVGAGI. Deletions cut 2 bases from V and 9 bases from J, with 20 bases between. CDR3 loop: CASSYLRSVPPVEQFF. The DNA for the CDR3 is TGTGCCAGCAGTTACCTTAGGTCAGTCCCCCCTGTTGAGCAGTTCTTC.

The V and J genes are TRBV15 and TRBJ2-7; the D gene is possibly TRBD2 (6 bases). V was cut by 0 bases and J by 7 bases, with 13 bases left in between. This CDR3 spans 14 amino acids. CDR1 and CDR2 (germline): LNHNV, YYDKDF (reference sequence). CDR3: CATSRELASLEQYF. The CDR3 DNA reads TGTGCCACCAGCAGAGAACTAGCTAGTTTAGAGCAGTACTTC.

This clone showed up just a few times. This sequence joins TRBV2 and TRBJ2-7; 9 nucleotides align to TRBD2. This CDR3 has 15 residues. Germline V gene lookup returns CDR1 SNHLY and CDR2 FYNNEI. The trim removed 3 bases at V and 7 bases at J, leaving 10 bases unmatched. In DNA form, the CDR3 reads TGTGCCAGCAGTGAGAACAAGCGGGAGGCCGGGGAGCAGTACTTC. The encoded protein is CASSENKREAGEQYF.

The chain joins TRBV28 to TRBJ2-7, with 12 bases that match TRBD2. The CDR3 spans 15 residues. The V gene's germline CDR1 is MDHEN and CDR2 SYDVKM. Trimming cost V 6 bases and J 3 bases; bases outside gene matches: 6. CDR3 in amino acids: CASSQTSGSFYEQYF. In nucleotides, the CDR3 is TGTGCCAGCAGCCAGACTAGCGGGAGTTTCTACGAGCAGTACTTC.

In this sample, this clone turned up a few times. For the CDR3, the DNA is TGTGCCAGCAAGACTAGCGGGTTAGAGACCCAGTACTTC. Translated, it gives CASKTSGLETQYF. This chain uses TRBV6-5 with TRBJ2-5; 10 bases match TRBD2. CDR1 and CDR2 from the germline V gene are MNHEY and SVGAGI. The CDR3 is made up of 13 amino acids. V shed 7 bases, J shed 4 bases, and the junction held 3 bases outside the gene matches.

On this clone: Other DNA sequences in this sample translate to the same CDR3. CDR3 bases: TGTGCCAGCAGCTTAGCGGGGGAGACCCAGTACTTC. Its protein product is CASSLAGETQYF. The chain couples TRBV7-9 to TRBJ2-5; D uncertain. The CDR3 extends over 12 amino acids. Trimming removed 0 bases at V and 5 bases at J, with 4 bases between. Germline-derived CDR1 and CDR2 are SEHNR and FQNEAQ (reference sequence).

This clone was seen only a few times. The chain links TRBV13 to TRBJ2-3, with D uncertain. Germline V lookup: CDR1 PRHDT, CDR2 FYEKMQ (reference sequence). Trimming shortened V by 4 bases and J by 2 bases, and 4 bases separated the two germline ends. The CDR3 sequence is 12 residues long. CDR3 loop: CASSSITDTQYF. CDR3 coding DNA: TGTGCCAGCAGCTCTATCACAGATACGCAGTATTTT.

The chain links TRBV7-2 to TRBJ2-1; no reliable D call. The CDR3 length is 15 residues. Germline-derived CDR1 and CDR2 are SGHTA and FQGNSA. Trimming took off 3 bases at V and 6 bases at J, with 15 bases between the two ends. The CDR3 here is CASSFVWALGNEQFF. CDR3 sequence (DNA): TGTGCCAGCAGCTTCGTCTGGGCGTTGGGCAATGAGCAGTTCTTC.

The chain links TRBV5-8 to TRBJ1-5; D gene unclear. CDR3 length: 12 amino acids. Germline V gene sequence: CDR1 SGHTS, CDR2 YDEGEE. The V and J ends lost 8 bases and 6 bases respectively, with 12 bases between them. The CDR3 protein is CASESGGQPQHF. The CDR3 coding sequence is TGTGCCAGTGAGTCAGGTGGTCAGCCCCAGCATTTT.

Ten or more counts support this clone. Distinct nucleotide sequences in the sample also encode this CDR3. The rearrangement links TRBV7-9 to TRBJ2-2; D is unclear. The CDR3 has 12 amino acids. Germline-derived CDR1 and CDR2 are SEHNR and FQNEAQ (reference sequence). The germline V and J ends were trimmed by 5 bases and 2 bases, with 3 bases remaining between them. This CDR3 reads CASSLNTGELFF. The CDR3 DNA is TGTGCCAGCAGCCTAAACACCGGGGAGCTGTTTTTT.

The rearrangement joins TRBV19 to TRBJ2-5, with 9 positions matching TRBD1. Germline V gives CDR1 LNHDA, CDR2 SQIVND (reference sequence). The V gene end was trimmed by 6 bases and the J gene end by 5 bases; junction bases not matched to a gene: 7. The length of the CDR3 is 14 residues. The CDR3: CASSDRGFGETQYF. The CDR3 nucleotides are TGTGCCAGTAGCGACAGGGGGTTCGGGGAGACCCAGTACTTC.

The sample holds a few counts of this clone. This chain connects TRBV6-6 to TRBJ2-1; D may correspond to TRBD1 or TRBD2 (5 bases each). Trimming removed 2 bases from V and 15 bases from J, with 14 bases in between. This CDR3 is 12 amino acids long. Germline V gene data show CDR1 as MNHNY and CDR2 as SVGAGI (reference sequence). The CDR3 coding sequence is TGTGCCAGCAGTTACCTTGGGGACCGGGGGTTCTTC. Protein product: CASSYLGDRGFF.

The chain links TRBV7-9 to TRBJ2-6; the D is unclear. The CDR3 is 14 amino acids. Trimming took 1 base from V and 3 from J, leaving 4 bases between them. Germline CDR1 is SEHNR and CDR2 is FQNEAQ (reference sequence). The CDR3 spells CASSLGGGANVLTF. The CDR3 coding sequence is TGTGCCAGCAGCTTAGGCGGTGGGGCCAACGTCCTGACTTTC.

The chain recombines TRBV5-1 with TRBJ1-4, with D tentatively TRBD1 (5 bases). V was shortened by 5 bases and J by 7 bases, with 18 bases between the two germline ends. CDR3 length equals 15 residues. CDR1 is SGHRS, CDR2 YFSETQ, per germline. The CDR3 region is CASRSTGSNTEKLFF. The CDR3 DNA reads TGCGCCAGCAGAAGTACAGGCTCTAACACTGAAAAACTGTTTTTT.

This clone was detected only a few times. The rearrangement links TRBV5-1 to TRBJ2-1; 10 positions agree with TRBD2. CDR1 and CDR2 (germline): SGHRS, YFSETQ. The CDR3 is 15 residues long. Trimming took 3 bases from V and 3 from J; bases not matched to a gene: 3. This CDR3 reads CASSSGTSVYNEQFF. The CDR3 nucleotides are TGCGCCAGCAGCTCGGGGACTAGCGTCTACAATGAGCAGTTCTTC.

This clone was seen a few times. The CDR3 coding sequence is TGTGCCAGCTCACCACGTGTCCCGGGACAGGGAGGCACCGGGGAGCTGTTTTTT. It is translated as CASSPRVPGQGGTGELFF. This rearrangement joins TRBV18 to TRBJ2-2; TRBD1 agrees at 9 bases. Trimming took 1 base from V and 4 from J; bases not matched to a gene: 10. The CDR3 length is 18 residues. From germline, CDR1 is KGHSH and CDR2 LQKENI.

The DNA of the CDR3 is TGTGCCAGTATTGGGACAGGGCAAAGCAATCAGCCCCAGCATTTT. Its translation: CASIGTGQSNQPQHF. The V call is TRBV19, the J call TRBJ1-5; 9 nucleotides align to TRBD1. V lost 7 bases to trimming and J lost 1 base; unmatched junction nucleotides: 5. Looked up from germline, CDR1 is LNHDA and CDR2 is SQIVND (reference sequence). The CDR3 consists of 15 residues.

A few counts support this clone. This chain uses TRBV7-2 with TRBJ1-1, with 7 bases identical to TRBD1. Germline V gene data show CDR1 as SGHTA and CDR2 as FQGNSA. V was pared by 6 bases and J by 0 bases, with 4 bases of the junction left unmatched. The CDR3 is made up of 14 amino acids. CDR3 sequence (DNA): TGTGCCAGCAGAAATACAGGGGTGAACACTGAAGCTTTCTTT. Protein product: CASRNTGVNTEAFF.

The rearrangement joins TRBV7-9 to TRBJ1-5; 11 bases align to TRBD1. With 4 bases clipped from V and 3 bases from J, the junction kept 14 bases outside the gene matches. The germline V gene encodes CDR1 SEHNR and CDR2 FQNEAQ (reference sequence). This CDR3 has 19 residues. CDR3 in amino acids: CASSYGMDRGRLVNQPQHF. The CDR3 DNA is TGTGCCAGCAGCTACGGGATGGACAGGGGGCGCCTGGTCAATCAGCCCCAGCATTTT.

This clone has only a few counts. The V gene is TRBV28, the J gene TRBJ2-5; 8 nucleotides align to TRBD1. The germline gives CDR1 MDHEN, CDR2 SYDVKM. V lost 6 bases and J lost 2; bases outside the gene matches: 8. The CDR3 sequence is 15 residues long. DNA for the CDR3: TGTGCCAGCAGATCAAGGACAGGGAAACAAGAGACCCAGTACTTC. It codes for CASRSRTGKQETQYF.

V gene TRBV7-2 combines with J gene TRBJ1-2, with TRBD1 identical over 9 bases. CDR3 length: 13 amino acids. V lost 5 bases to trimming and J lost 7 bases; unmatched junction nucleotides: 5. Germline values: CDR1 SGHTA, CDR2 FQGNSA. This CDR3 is CASSRGQGSGYTF. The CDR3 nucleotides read TGTGCCAGCAGCCGGGGACAGGGCAGTGGCTACACCTTC.